The text below deals with one T cell receptor (beta chain). Its antigen is unknown. TCRdb recomputed calls from the RACE reads with MiXCR, one row per CDR3 protein. The sample has around 67,000 distinct CDR3 sequences; 6.5% to 10% are singletons. The data were taken from a study of human T cells and chemical hapten exposure. This sample's time point: patch test 2, 6 weeks after DPC sensitization. The treatment: therapeutic diphenylcyclopropenone sensitization with weekly scalp DPC. V lost 4 bases and J 1 base, leaving 13 bases between the germline ends. The CDR3 covers 14 residues. The germline V gene encodes CDR1 GTSNPN and CDR2 SVGIG (reference sequence). Study findings and constraints: The donor cohort had alopecia, so its immune response may not match that of healthy people.

The V and J genes are TRBV30 and TRBJ1-1; no clear D gene. The sequence was obtained from a woman between 45 and 65 years old with alopecia areata. Some clones in this sample may be carry-over from other donors' samples. Source: whole blood, taken in connection with sensitization to the hapten diphenylcyclopropenone (DPC). The CDR3: CAWKQLSPNTEAFF. The CDR3 bases are TGTGCCTGGAAGCAGCTGTCGCCGAACACTGAAGCTTTCTTT.